The sequence of this T cell receptor beta chain was determined in a study of cytomegalovirus exposure and HLA in healthy donors. General observations from the study: Among TCR sequences, most were rare, though some public TCRs appeared in many donors. A few V segments could not be told apart, such as TRBV6-2 and TRBV6-3, and were left out. For TCR beta chains, V- and J-gene trimming was later linked to a missense DCLRE1C variant. Later findings reportedly placed an Asian-associated ancestry cluster below the approximately 700-donor mean for N-insertions.

Primers: 60 Vbeta forward and 13 Jbeta reverse. Assay: immunoSEQ multiplex PCR; the TCRdb copy retains only in-frame clones and omits some. The repertoire has some 92,000 clones, approximately 72% of them found once; the top ten carry 9.5% to 12%. Germline V gives CDR1 SGDLS, CDR2 YYNGEE. The CDR3 is 14 amino acids. The V gene lost 0 bases and the J gene lost 0 bases, with 5 bases spanning the gap. About this clone: The antigen is unknown.

This TCR was sampled from a man aged 18-30 years in good health and CMV-seropositive. This chain connects TRBV9 to TRBJ2-3, with D uncertain. The sequenced sample was PBMCs. CDR3 coding DNA: TGTGCCAGCAGCGTAGGAGGCAGCACAGATACGCAGTATTTT. Residues: CASSVGGSTDTQYF.